This T cell receptor beta chain was obtained from a study of prognosis after radiotherapy for stage I lung cancer. The authors amplified TCR beta CDR3 from genomic DNA using two-round multiplex PCR. Round one of PCR was performed, and it used primers specific to each TRBV and TRBJ gene. In TCRdb, the multiplex PCR reads were re-called with MiXCR into one record per CDR3 protein. Here the sample spans 13,000 to 15,000 distinct CDR3 sequences, around 33% being singletons. This CDR3 is 13 amino acids long. CDR1 and CDR2 (germline): DFQATT, SNEGSKA (reference sequence). The ends lost 6 bases at V and 4 bases at J; junction bases unmatched: 5.

The sample consisted of PBMCs, taken before or after stereotactic body radiation therapy (not recorded which). This receptor was obtained from a donor over 45 with non-small cell lung cancer. The V gene is TRBV20-1, the J gene TRBJ2-7, with 11 bases lining up with TRBD2. CDR3: CSAKTSGSYEQYF. In DNA, the CDR3 is TGCAGTGCGAAAACTAGCGGGAGTTACGAGCAGTACTTC.